This T cell receptor (beta chain) was identified during a study of cytomegalovirus exposure and HLA in healthy donors. General study results and limits: Rare TCR sequences predominated, though certain public TCRs were found in many donors. Researchers left out some V segments, among them TRBV6-2 and TRBV6-3, as indistinguishable.

PCR primers comprised 60 Vbeta and 13 Jbeta primers. TCRdb keeps only in-frame clones here, not all; method: immunoSEQ multiplex PCR. The repertoire holds some 170,000 clones, with around 88% as singletons. For this clone: Its cognate antigen is unknown.

Germline lookup yields CDR1 SGHTA and CDR2 FQGNSA. V lost 1 base and J lost 4; bases outside the gene matches: 7. This CDR3 spans 16 amino acids. The source material was PBMCs. The receptor's source is a woman younger than 45 in good health and CMV-seronegative. The V and J genes are TRBV7-2 and TRBJ1-2; 9 positions agree with TRBD1. The CDR3 loop reads CASSLDFRDRVYGYTF. Written as DNA, the CDR3 is TGTGCCAGCAGCTTAGACTTCCGGGACAGGGTCTATGGCTACACCTTC.